This entry describes one T cell receptor beta chain. The record originates from a study of PD-L1 blockade in urothelial cancer. Study context: When patients started atezolizumab around 2014, it was given at 1,200 mg intravenously every 3 weeks. Between 0 and 3 chemotherapy regimens preceded treatment for each patient.

Tumor DNA from FFPE samples was quantified with amplified housekeeping genes. Only in-frame clones appear in the TCRdb table, and some are missing; sequencing was by immunoSEQ multiplex PCR. The sample lists about 36,000 clones, about a third occurring once. The origin of this receptor is a man in his 60s with urothelial cancer. Sequenced here: tumor tissue, sampled before atezolizumab (anti-PD-L1) treatment.

The CDR3 coding sequence is TGCGCCAGCAGTGAGTCCACGATTGAGCAGTTCTTC. Translated: CASSESTIEQFF. J is TRBJ2-1 and V is TRBV10-2; D not resolved. The CDR3 covers 12 residues. Germline CDR1 WSHSY, CDR2 SAAADI. V gave up 0 bases and J gave up 9 bases, with 6 bases separating them.